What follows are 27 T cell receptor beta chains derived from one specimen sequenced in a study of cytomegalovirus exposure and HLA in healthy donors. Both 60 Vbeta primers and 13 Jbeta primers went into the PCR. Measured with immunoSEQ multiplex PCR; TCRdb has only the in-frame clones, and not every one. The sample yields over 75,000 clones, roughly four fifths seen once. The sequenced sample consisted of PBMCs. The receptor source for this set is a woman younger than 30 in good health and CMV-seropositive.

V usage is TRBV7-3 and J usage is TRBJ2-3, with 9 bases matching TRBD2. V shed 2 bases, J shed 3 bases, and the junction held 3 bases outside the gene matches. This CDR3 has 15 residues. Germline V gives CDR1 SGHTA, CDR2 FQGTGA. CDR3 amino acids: CASSLSSGGTDTQYF. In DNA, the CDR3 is TGTGCCAGCAGCTTATCCAGCGGGGGGACAGATACGCAGTATTTT.

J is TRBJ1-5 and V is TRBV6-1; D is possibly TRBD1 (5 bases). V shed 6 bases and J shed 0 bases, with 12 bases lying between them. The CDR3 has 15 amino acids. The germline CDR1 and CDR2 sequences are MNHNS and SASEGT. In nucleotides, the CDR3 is TGTGCCAGCAGCGCGACAGTGTATAGCAATCAGCCCCAGCATTTT. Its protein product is CASSATVYSNQPQHF.

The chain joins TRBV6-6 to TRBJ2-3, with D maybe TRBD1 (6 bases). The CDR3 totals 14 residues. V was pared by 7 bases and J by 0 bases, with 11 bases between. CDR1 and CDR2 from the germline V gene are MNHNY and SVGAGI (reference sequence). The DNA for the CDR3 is TGTGCCAGCACCCAGGACAGAAGCACAGATACGCAGTATTTT. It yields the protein CASTQDRSTDTQYF.

CDR3 sequence: CASSLYGRGSSYNEQFF. CDR3 nucleotide sequence: TGTGCCAGCAGCTTATATGGGCGGGGCAGCTCCTACAATGAGCAGTTCTTC. The gene calls are TRBV7-3 and TRBJ2-1; tentatively, D is TRBD2 (6 bases). Trimming removed 2 bases from V and 0 bases from J, with 14 bases in between. This CDR3 region has 17 residues. From germline, CDR1 is SGHTA and CDR2 FQGTGA.

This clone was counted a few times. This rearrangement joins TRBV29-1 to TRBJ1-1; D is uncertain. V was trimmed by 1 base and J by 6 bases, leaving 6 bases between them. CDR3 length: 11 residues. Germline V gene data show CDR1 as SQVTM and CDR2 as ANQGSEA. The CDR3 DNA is TGCAGCGTTGAAGTCCCAGCTGAAGCTTTCTTT. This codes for CSVEVPAEAFF. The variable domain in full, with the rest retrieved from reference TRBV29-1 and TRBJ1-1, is SAVISQKPSRDICQRGTSLTIQCQVDSQVTMMFWYRQQPGQSLTLIATANQGSEATYESGFVIDKFPISRPNLTFSTLTVSNMSPEDSSIYLCSVEVPAEAFFGQGTRLTVV.

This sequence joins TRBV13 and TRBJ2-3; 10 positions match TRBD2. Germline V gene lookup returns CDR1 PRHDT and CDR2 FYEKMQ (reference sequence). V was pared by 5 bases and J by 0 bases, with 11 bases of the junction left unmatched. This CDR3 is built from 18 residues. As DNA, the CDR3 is TGTGCCAGCAGCCCCTCTATAAAGCGGGGGGGTAGCACAGATACGCAGTATTTT. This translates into CASSPSIKRGGSTDTQYF.

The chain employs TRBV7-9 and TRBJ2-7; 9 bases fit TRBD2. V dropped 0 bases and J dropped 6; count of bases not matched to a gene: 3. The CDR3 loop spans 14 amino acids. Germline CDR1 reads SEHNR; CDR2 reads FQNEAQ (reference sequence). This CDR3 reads CASSLASGRPEQYF. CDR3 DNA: TGTGCCAGCAGCTTAGCGAGCGGGAGGCCCGAGCAGTACTTC.

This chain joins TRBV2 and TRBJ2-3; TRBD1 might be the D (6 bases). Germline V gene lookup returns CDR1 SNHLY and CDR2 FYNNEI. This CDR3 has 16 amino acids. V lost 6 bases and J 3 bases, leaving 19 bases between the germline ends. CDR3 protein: CASSPDLVRGTDTQYF. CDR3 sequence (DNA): TGTGCCAGCAGCCCCGACTTAGTTAGGGGGACAGATACGCAGTATTTT. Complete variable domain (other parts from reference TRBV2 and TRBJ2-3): EPEVTQTPSHQVTQMGQEVILRCVPISNHLYFYWYRQILGQKVEFLVSFYNNEISEKSEIFDDQFSVERPDGSNFTLKIRSTKLEDSAMYFCASSPDLVRGTDTQYFGPGTRLTVL.

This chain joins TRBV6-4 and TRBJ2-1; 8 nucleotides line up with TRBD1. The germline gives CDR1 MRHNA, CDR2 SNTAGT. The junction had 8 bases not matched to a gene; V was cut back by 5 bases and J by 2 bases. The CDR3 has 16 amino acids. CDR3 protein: CASSPAGQAPYNEQFF. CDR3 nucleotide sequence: TGTGCCAGCAGTCCGGCGGGACAGGCCCCCTACAATGAGCAGTTCTTC.

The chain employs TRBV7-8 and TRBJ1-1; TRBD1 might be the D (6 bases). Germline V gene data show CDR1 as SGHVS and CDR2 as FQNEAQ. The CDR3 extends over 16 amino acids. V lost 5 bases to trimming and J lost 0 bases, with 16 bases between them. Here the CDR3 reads CASSLQGLFVNTEAFF. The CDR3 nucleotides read TGTGCCAGCAGCCTACAGGGTTTATTCGTGAACACTGAAGCTTTCTTT.

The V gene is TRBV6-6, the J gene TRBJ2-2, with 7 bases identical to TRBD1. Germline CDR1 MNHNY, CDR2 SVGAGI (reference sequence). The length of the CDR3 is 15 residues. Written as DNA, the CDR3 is TGTACATCAACCGTAGGACAGGTGGCCACCGGGGAGCTGTTTTTT. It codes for CTSTVGQVATGELFF.

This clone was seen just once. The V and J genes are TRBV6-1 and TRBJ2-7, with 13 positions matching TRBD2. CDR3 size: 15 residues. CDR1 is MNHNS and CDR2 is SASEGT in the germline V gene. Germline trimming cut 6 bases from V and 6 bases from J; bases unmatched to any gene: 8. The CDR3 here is CASRAVGTSGTEQYF. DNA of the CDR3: TGTGCCAGCAGGGCGGTCGGGACTAGCGGGACCGAGCAGTACTTC.

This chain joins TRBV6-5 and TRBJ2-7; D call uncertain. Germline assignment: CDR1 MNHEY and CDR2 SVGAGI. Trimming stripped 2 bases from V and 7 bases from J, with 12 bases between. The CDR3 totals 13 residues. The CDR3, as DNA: TGTGCCAGCAGTTACGGGCATACTCAGGAGCAGTACTTC. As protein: CASSYGHTQEQYF.

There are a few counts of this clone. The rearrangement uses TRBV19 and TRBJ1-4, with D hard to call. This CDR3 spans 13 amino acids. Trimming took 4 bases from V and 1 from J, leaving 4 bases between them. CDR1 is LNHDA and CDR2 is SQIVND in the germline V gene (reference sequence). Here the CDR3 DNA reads TGTGCCAGTAGTAGTCAAACTAATGAAAAACTGTTTTTT. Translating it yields CASSSQTNEKLFF.

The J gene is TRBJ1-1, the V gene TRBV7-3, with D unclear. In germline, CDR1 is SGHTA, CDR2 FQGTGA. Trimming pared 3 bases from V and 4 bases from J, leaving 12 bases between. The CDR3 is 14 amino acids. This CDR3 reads CASSFRGDGTEAFF. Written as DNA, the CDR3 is TGTGCCAGCAGCTTCCGGGGTGATGGCACTGAAGCTTTCTTT.

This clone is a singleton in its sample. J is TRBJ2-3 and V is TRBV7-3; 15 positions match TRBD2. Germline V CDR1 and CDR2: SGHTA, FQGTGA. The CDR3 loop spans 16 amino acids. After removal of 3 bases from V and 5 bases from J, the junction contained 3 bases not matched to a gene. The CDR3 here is CASSLGLAGGGDTQYF. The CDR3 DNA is TGTGCCAGCAGCTTGGGACTAGCGGGGGGAGGAGATACGCAGTATTTT.

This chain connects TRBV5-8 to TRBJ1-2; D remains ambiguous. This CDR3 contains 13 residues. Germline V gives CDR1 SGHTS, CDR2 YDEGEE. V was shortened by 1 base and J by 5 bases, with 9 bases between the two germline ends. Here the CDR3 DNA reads TGTGCCAGCAGCTTGACCCGGAGATATGGCTACACCTTC. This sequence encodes CASSLTRRYGYTF.

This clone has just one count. The CDR3 nucleotides read TGTGCCAGCAGCCCGTGGGGCGGGAGCTCCTACGAGCAGTACTTC. It codes for CASSPWGGSSYEQYF. The chain employs TRBV9 and TRBJ2-7, with 7 bases matching TRBD2. The CDR3 has 15 amino acids. The junction had 7 bases not matched to a gene; V was cut back by 4 bases and J by 0 bases. Per germline, CDR1 SGDLS and CDR2 YYNGEE.

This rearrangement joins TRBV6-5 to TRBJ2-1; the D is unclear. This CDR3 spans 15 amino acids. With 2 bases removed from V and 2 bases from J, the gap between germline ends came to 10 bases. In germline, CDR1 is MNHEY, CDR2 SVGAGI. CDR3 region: CASSYVERPYNEQFF. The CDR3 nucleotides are TGTGCCAGCAGTTACGTGGAGCGTCCCTACAATGAGCAGTTCTTC.

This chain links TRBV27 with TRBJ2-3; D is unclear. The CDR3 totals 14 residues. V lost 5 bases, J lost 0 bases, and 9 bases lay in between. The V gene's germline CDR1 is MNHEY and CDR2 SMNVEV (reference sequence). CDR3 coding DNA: TGTGCCAGCAGTCAAACTTACAGCACAGATACGCAGTATTTT. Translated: CASSQTYSTDTQYF.

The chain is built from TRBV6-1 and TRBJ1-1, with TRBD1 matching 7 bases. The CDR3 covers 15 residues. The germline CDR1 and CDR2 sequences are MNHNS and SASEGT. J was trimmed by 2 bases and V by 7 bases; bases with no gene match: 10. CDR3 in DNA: TGTGCCAGCAAACGACAGGGAATGCCAAACACTGAAGCTTTCTTT. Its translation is CASKRQGMPNTEAFF.

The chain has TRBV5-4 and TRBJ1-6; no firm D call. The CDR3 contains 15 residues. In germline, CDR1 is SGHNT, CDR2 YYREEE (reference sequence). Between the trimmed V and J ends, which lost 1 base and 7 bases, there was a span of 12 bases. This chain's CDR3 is CASSLTNSRNSPLHF. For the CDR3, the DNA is TGTGCCAGCAGCTTGACGAACAGTCGCAATTCACCCCTCCACTTT.

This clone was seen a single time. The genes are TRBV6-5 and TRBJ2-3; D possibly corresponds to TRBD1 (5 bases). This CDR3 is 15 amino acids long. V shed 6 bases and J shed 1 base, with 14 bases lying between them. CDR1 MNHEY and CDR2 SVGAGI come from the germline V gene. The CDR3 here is CASRFLQVRTDTQYF. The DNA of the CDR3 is TGTGCCAGCAGATTCTTACAGGTCCGCACAGATACGCAGTATTTT.

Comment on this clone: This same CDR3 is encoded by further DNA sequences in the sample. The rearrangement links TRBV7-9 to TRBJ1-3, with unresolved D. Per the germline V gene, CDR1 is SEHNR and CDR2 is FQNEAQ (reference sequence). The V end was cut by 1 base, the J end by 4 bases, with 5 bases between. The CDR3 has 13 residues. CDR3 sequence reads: CASSLGGGNTIYF. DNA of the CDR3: TGTGCCAGCAGCTTAGGAGGGGGAAACACCATATATTTT.

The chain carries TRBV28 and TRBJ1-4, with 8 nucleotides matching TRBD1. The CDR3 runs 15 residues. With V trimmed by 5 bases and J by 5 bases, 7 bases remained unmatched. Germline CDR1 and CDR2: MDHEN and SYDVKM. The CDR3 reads CASSPTGGRNEKLFF. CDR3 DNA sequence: TGTGCCAGCAGTCCTACAGGGGGTCGGAATGAAAAACTGTTTTTT.

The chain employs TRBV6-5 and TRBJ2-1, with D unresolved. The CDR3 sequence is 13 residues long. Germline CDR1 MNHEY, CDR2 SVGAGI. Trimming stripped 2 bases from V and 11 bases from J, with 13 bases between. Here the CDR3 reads CASSYSEADKQFF. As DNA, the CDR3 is TGTGCCAGCAGTTACAGTGAGGCAGATAAGCAGTTCTTC.

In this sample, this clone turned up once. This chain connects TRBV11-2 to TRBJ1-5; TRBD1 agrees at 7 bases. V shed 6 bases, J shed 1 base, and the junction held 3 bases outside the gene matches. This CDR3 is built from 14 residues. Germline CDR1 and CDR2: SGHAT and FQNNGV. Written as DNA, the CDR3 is TGTGCCAGCAGTGGGGGACAGAGCAATCAGCCCCAGCATTTT. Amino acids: CASSGGQSNQPQHF. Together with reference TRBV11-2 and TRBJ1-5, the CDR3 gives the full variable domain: EAGVAQSPRYKIIEKRQSVAFWCNPISGHATLYWYQQILGQGPKLLIQFQNNGVVDDSQLPKDRFSAERLKGVDSTLKIQPAKLEDSAVYLCASSGGQSNQPQHFGDGTRLSIL.